The rows below give T cell receptor beta chains drawn from one sample of a study of T cell repertoires in cytomegalovirus infection. Using its own MiXCR run on the reads, TCRdb lists one record per CDR3 protein. The repertoire has hundreds of thousands of distinct CDR3 sequences, less than 20% of them found once; the top ten carry less than 9.5%. Specimen: PBMCs. The receptors stem from a human donor in good health (CMV status not recorded). Some clones in this sample may be carry-over from other donors' samples. Each CDR3 is given with its conserved first and last residue. Fields, in order: D gene, clone size, V gene, J gene, CDR3 DNA, CDR3 protein. The D gene is left open where the match is weak. Clone size, where shown, is once, few, many, or a class for clones that have expanded.

D gene: TRBD2; clone size: -; V gene: TRBV7-2; J gene: TRBJ2-1; CDR3 DNA: TGTGCCAGCAAACCAGCGGGGGTCTACAATGAGCAGTTCTTC; CDR3 protein: CASKPAGVYNEQFF
D gene: TRBD2; clone size: many; V gene: TRBV6-6; J gene: TRBJ2-1; CDR3 DNA: TGTGCCAGCAGTATTCTAGCGGGGGAAGGTGAGCAGTTCTTC; CDR3 protein: CASSILAGEGEQFF
D gene: -; clone size: -; V gene: TRBV28; J gene: TRBJ2-7; CDR3 DNA: TGTGCCAGTTTTTCTCAGGGGCGGGGCACCTACGAGCAGAACTTC; CDR3 protein: CASFSQGRGTYEQNF
D gene: TRBD2; clone size: -; V gene: TRBV5-5; J gene: TRBJ2-7; CDR3 DNA: TGTGCCAGCAGTCTAACTAGCGGTAGCGAGCAGTACTTC; CDR3 protein: CASSLTSGSEQYF
D gene: -; clone size: -; V gene: TRBV20-1; J gene: TRBJ1-5; CDR3 DNA: TGCAGTGCTAGGACTGGGACACTGATGGATCAGCCCCAGCATTTT; CDR3 protein: CSARTGTLMDQPQHF
D gene: -; clone size: many; V gene: TRBV6-2/TRBV6-3; J gene: TRBJ2-5; CDR3 DNA: TGTGCCAGCAGTTTTCAGGGACACGAAGAGACCCAGTACTTC; CDR3 protein: CASSFQGHEETQYF
D gene: -; clone size: -; V gene: TRBV12-3/TRBV12-4; J gene: TRBJ1-6; CDR3 DNA: TGTGCCTGCAGATTGGGTGTAGGCTCCTATAATTCACCCCTCCACTTT; CDR3 protein: CACRLGVGSYNSPLHF
D gene: -; clone size: few; V gene: TRBV12-3/TRBV12-4; J gene: TRBJ2-5; CDR3 DNA: TGTGCCAGCGCCCGGACGGCAGAGACCCAGTACTTC; CDR3 protein: CASARTAETQYF
D gene: TRBD2; clone size: few; V gene: TRBV27; J gene: TRBJ2-3; CDR3 DNA: TGTGCCAGCATCGACCTTACTAGCGGGGGCACAGATACGCAGTATTTT; CDR3 protein: CASIDLTSGGTDTQYF
D gene: -; clone size: -; V gene: TRBV5-4; J gene: TRBJ1-1; CDR3 DNA: TGTGCCAGCAGCATATCAGTCCCGAACACTGAAGCTTTCTTT; CDR3 protein: CASSISVPNTEAFF
D gene: -; clone size: -; V gene: TRBV20-1; J gene: TRBJ1-6; CDR3 DNA: TGCAGTGCTACGAGAACCAGGGAGTCGGGCTATAATTCACCCCTCCACTTT; CDR3 protein: CSATRTRESGYNSPLHF
D gene: -; clone size: -; V gene: TRBV29-1; J gene: TRBJ2-5; CDR3 DNA: TGCAGCGCAATGGGGCAGCAAGAGACCCAGTACTTC; CDR3 protein: CSAMGQQETQYF
D gene: TRBD1; clone size: -; V gene: TRBV28; J gene: TRBJ1-2; CDR3 DNA: TGTGCCAGCAGTCCCTCCCCGGGACAGGGGCACTATGGCTACACCTTC; CDR3 protein: CASSPSPGQGHYGYTF
D gene: -; clone size: few; V gene: TRBV5-4; J gene: TRBJ1-1; CDR3 DNA: TGTGCCAGCAGCTCCCCCCGGGGCGGGGCAGGGACGAACACTGAAGCTTTCTTT; CDR3 protein: CASSSPRGGAGTNTEAFF
D gene: -; clone size: -; V gene: TRBV29-1; J gene: TRBJ2-7; CDR3 DNA: TGCAGCGTTGAAACCGGTTACGAGCAGTACTTC; CDR3 protein: CSVETGYEQYF
D gene: TRBD1; clone size: many; V gene: TRBV7-8; J gene: TRBJ1-1; CDR3 DNA: TGTGCCAGCAGCTCCTACAGGGGAAACACTGAAGCTTTCTTT; CDR3 protein: CASSSYRGNTEAFF
D gene: -; clone size: many; V gene: TRBV7-2; J gene: TRBJ2-1; CDR3 DNA: TGTGCCAGCAGCTCCTATCTGAGTAGCGGCGTGAAGATGTTCTTC; CDR3 protein: CASSSYLSSGVKMFF
D gene: TRBD2; clone size: -; V gene: TRBV12-3/TRBV12-4; J gene: TRBJ2-3; CDR3 DNA: TGTGCCAGCAGCCCTGATGGACAGGGAGGAACTAGCGGGGGCGAAGGGGATACGCAGTATTTT; CDR3 protein: CASSPDGQGGTSGGEGDTQYF
D gene: -; clone size: many; V gene: TRBV7-2; J gene: TRBJ2-2; CDR3 DNA: TGTGCCAGCCAAGACCAGCGTAACACCGGGGAGCTGTTTTTT; CDR3 protein: CASQDQRNTGELFF
D gene: -; clone size: few; V gene: TRBV12-3/TRBV12-4; J gene: TRBJ2-5; CDR3 DNA: TGTGCCAGCAGTACTACTCGAGGAGAGACCCAGTACTTC; CDR3 protein: CASSTTRGETQYF
D gene: -; clone size: many; V gene: TRBV12-3/TRBV12-4; J gene: TRBJ1-5; CDR3 DNA: TGTGCCAGCGGGATGGCAGACGATCAGCCCCAGCATTTT; CDR3 protein: CASGMADDQPQHF
D gene: -; clone size: -; V gene: TRBV5-4; J gene: TRBJ2-3; CDR3 DNA: TGTGCCAGCAGCTTGGAAAGGGGATCCTTCGTTGATACGCAGTATTTT; CDR3 protein: CASSLERGSFVDTQYF
D gene: -; clone size: many; V gene: TRBV7-8; J gene: TRBJ2-7; CDR3 DNA: TGTGCCAGCAGACCCTTAAGAGACCGGGACGTCTCCTACGAGCAGTACTTC; CDR3 protein: CASRPLRDRDVSYEQYF
D gene: -; clone size: -; V gene: TRBV27; J gene: TRBJ2-2; CDR3 DNA: TGTGCCAGCAGTCCCTCGCTAGGGCAGGGGATAACCGGGGAGCTGTTTTTT; CDR3 protein: CASSPSLGQGITGELFF
D gene: -; clone size: few; V gene: TRBV2; J gene: TRBJ1-3; CDR3 DNA: TGTGCCAGCAGTGATATGGTGACAGGTGGAAACACCATATATTTT; CDR3 protein: CASSDMVTGGNTIYF
D gene: -; clone size: -; V gene: TRBV18; J gene: TRBJ2-1; CDR3 DNA: TGTGCCAGCTCACACGCGGCAGGGTCGAATGAGCAGTTCTTC; CDR3 protein: CASSHAAGSNEQFF
D gene: TRBD1; clone size: few; V gene: TRBV28; J gene: TRBJ2-6; CDR3 DNA: TGTGCCACCCTAATGACACCGGGACAGGAAAGCTCTGGGGCCAACGTCCTGACTTTC; CDR3 protein: CATLMTPGQESSGANVLTF
D gene: -; clone size: few; V gene: TRBV10-3; J gene: TRBJ2-7; CDR3 DNA: TGTGCCATCAGTGAGCGGTCAGGGCTTACCTACGAGCAGTACTTC; CDR3 protein: CAISERSGLTYEQYF
D gene: -; clone size: many; V gene: TRBV7-2; J gene: TRBJ2-1; CDR3 DNA: TGTGCCAGCAGCCGACTAGGGGGATCGAGCTCCTACAATGAGCAGTTCTTC; CDR3 protein: CASSRLGGSSSYNEQFF
D gene: -; clone size: -; V gene: TRBV12-3/TRBV12-4; J gene: TRBJ2-5; CDR3 DNA: TGTGCCAGCAGTGACCGGCGGGGCCAGTACTTC; CDR3 protein: CASSDRRGQYF
D gene: -; clone size: few; V gene: TRBV20-1; J gene: TRBJ1-1; CDR3 DNA: TGCAGTGCCTCCGAGGGGGGGACTGAAGCTTTCTTT; CDR3 protein: CSASEGGTEAFF
D gene: -; clone size: many; V gene: TRBV7-2; J gene: TRBJ2-7; CDR3 DNA: TGTGCCAGCAGCTTAGGGGGGAGACAGGGAGGGTCCTACGAGCAGTACTTC; CDR3 protein: CASSLGGRQGGSYEQYF
D gene: -; clone size: many; V gene: TRBV6-1; J gene: TRBJ2-7; CDR3 DNA: TGTGCCAGCAGTGAACTCGGGATCTACGAGCAGTACTTC; CDR3 protein: CASSELGIYEQYF
D gene: -; clone size: many; V gene: TRBV7-2; J gene: TRBJ2-5; CDR3 DNA: TGTGCCAGCAGCCCCCATGGGGATGGAGAGACCCAGTACTTC; CDR3 protein: CASSPHGDGETQYF
D gene: TRBD1; clone size: -; V gene: TRBV5-6; J gene: TRBJ2-5; CDR3 DNA: TGTGCCAGCAGCGGTACAGGGGTAGAGACCCAGTACTTC; CDR3 protein: CASSGTGVETQYF
D gene: -; clone size: -; V gene: TRBV20-1; J gene: TRBJ1-6; CDR3 DNA: TGCAGTGCTAGACGATTAATTGGGACGCTCAATTCACCCCTCCACTTT; CDR3 protein: CSARRLIGTLNSPLHF
D gene: -; clone size: many; V gene: TRBV11-2; J gene: TRBJ2-5; CDR3 DNA: TGTGCCAGCAGCCTTTGGGGAGCGAGACACCAAGAGACCCAGTACTTC; CDR3 protein: CASSLWGARHQETQYF
D gene: -; clone size: -; V gene: TRBV27; J gene: TRBJ1-2; CDR3 DNA: TGTGCCAGCAGTTTAAGAGGGAACCAGTTCTATAGCTACACCTTC; CDR3 protein: CASSLRGNQFYSYTF
D gene: -; clone size: many; V gene: TRBV6-1; J gene: TRBJ2-1; CDR3 DNA: TGTGCCAGCAGCCGCAACAGGGAATACAATGAGCAGTTCTTC; CDR3 protein: CASSRNREYNEQFF
D gene: -; clone size: -; V gene: TRBV6-6; J gene: TRBJ1-5; CDR3 DNA: TGTGCCAGCAGTAGAGCCGGGACTACAAATAGCAATCAGCCCCAGCATTTT; CDR3 protein: CASSRAGTTNSNQPQHF
D gene: TRBD2; clone size: few; V gene: TRBV20-1; J gene: TRBJ2-5; CDR3 DNA: TGCAGTGCCTCGGCGGGAGTAGAGACCCAGTACTTC; CDR3 protein: CSASAGVETQYF
D gene: -; clone size: few; V gene: TRBV11-2; J gene: TRBJ1-2; CDR3 DNA: TGTGCCAGCAGCTCGCTGCGGGGGGATGGCTACACCTTC; CDR3 protein: CASSSLRGDGYTF
D gene: TRBD1; clone size: -; V gene: TRBV7-8; J gene: TRBJ2-3; CDR3 DNA: TGTGCCAGCAGCGCCGGGACAGGGGGCGCGGGGGCCAGTACGCAGTATTTT; CDR3 protein: CASSAGTGGAGASTQYF
D gene: TRBD2; clone size: few; V gene: TRBV5-4; J gene: TRBJ2-5; CDR3 DNA: TGTGCCAGCAGCTTCTCTGGGGGGGGCCAAGAGACCCAGTACTTC; CDR3 protein: CASSFSGGGQETQYF
D gene: -; clone size: many; V gene: TRBV7-2; J gene: TRBJ1-1; CDR3 DNA: TGTGCCAGCAGCCCGGAACGGGGGTTTGAAGCTTTCTTT; CDR3 protein: CASSPERGFEAFF
D gene: -; clone size: few; V gene: TRBV28; J gene: TRBJ1-4; CDR3 DNA: TGTGCCAGCAGCATCGAAGGGGGGAATGAAAAACTGTTTTTT; CDR3 protein: CASSIEGGNEKLFF
D gene: -; clone size: few; V gene: TRBV5-6; J gene: TRBJ1-2; CDR3 DNA: TGTGCCAGCAGGAGCAATTCCATCCTTAACTATGGCTACACCTTC; CDR3 protein: CASRSNSILNYGYTF
D gene: -; clone size: many; V gene: TRBV12-3/TRBV12-4; J gene: TRBJ1-5; CDR3 DNA: TGTGCCAGCAGCCAACCCCGGGACCCCACTTCTCACCAGCATTTT; CDR3 protein: CASSQPRDPTSHQHF
D gene: -; clone size: few; V gene: TRBV6-2/TRBV6-3; J gene: TRBJ2-7; CDR3 DNA: TGTGCCAGCAGCCGAGATCAGGCCGAGCAGTACTTC; CDR3 protein: CASSRDQAEQYF
D gene: TRBD1; clone size: -; V gene: TRBV7-9; J gene: TRBJ1-2; CDR3 DNA: TGTGCCAGCAGCGCGGGACAGGGGATGTCCTATGGCTACACCTTC; CDR3 protein: CASSAGQGMSYGYTF
D gene: -; clone size: few; V gene: TRBV20-1; J gene: TRBJ2-3; CDR3 DNA: TGCAGTGCTAGTCGAGTGGGTATAATGGATACGCAGTATTTT; CDR3 protein: CSASRVGIMDTQYF
D gene: -; clone size: many; V gene: TRBV7-2; J gene: TRBJ1-3; CDR3 DNA: TGTGCCAGCAGCTTAGGGGGTCGGGGAATAGCAAACACCATATATTTT; CDR3 protein: CASSLGGRGIANTIYF
D gene: -; clone size: -; V gene: TRBV7-9; J gene: TRBJ2-6; CDR3 DNA: TGTGCCAGCAGCTCCCTGTTGGGGCCTGGGGCCAACGTCCTGACTTTC; CDR3 protein: CASSSLLGPGANVLTF
D gene: -; clone size: many; V gene: TRBV7-2; J gene: TRBJ2-7; CDR3 DNA: TGTGCCAGCAGCTTAGCCCATATCACCGCCGGGGGCGAGCAGTACTTC; CDR3 protein: CASSLAHITAGGEQYF